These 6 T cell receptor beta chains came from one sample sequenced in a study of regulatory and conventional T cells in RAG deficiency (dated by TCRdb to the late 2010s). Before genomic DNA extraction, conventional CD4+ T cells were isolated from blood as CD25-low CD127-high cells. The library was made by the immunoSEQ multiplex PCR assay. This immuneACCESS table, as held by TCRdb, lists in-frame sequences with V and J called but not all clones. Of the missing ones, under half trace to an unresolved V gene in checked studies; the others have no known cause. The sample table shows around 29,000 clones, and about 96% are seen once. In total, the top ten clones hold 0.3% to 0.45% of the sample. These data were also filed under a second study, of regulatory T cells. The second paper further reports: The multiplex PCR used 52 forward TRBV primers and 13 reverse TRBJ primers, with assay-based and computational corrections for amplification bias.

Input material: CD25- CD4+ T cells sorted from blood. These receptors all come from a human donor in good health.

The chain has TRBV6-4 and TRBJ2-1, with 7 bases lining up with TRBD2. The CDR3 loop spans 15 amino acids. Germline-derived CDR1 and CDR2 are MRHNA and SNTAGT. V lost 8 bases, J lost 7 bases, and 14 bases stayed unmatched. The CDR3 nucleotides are TGTGCCAGCGGAGGAGAGGGAGGGGTGACAAATGAGCAGTTCTTC. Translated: CASGGEGGVTNEQFF.

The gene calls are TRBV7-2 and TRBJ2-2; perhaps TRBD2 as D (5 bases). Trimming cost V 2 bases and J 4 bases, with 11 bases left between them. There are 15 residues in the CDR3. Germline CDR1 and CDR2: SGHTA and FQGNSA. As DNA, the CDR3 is TGTGCCAGCAGCTTAACCGGGGTGACCACCGGGGAGCTGTTTTTT. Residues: CASSLTGVTTGELFF.

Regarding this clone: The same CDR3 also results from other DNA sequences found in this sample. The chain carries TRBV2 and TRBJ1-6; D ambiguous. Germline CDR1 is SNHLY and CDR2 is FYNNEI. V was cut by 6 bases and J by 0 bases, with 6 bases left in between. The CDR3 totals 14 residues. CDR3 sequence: CASRVSSYNSPLHF. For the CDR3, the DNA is TGTGCCAGCAGGGTGAGCTCCTATAATTCACCCCTCCACTTT.

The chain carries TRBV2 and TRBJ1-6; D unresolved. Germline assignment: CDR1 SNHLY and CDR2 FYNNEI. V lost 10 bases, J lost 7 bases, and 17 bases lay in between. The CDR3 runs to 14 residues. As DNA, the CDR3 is TGTGCCACCGCAGGAGGCGCCCAGAATTCACCCCTCCACTTT. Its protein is CATAGGAQNSPLHF.

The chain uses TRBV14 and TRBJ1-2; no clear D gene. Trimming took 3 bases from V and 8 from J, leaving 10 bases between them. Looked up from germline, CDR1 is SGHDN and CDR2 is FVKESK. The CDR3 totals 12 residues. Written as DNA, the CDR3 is TGTGCCAGCAGCCAGAAGGGAGGAGGCTACACCTTC. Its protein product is CASSQKGGGYTF.

This CDR3 is CASSLTGTAMNTEAFF. CDR3 DNA: TGTGCCAGCAGCTTGACCGGGACAGCGATGAACACTGAAGCTTTCTTT. The chain recombines TRBV11-2 with TRBJ1-1; 7 nucleotides agree with TRBD1. The CDR3 length is 16 residues. The germline CDR1 and CDR2 sequences are SGHAT and FQNNGV. Losses at the gene ends were 3 bases for V and 0 bases for J; bases not matched to a gene: 7.